What follows is one T cell receptor (beta chain) and its context. This entry belongs to a study of blood T cell repertoires in COVID-19. Study summary: COVID-19 samples collected from the United States, Italy and Spain covered acute and convalescent phases.

The CDR3 is 12 residues long. The V end was cut by 1 base, the J end by 7 bases, with 8 bases between. Germline CDR1 and CDR2: MDHEN and SYDVKM. The authors' processing: Amplification from reference gene primers served as the basis for estimated nucleated cell counts. Here immunoSEQ multiplex PCR was the method, and the copy in TCRdb shows in-frame clones only, minus some. From that table come the V and J calls and clone size; the DNA was used to work out D and trimming. The table has about 85,000 clones, around 80% seen once. V is TRBV28 and J is TRBJ2-7, with D unresolved. This clonotype was sampled from a man between 65 and 79 years old with acute or convalescent COVID-19. Sequencing was carried out using peripheral blood. CDR3 protein: CASSLFGAEQYF. The CDR3 bases are TGTGCCAGCAGTTTATTCGGAGCGGAGCAGTACTTC.